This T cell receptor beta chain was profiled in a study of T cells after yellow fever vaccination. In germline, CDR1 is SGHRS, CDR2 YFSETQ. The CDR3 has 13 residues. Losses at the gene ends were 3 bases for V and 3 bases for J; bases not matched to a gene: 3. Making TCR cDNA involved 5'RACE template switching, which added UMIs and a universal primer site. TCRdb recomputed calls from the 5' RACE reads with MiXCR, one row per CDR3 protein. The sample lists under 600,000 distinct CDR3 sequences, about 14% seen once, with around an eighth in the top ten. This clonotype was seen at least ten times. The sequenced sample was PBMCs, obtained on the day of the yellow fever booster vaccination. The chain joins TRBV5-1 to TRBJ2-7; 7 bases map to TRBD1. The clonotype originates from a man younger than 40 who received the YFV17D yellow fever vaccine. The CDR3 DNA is TGCGCCAGCAGCTCAGGGGGAGACTACGAGCAGTACTTC. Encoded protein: CASSSGGDYEQYF.